This TCR beta chain was sequenced during a study of T cell changes during pregnancy in multiple sclerosis. This CDR3 is 14 amino acids long. The V gene's germline CDR1 is SQVTM and CDR2 ANQGSEA. Unmatched junction bases numbered 10, after V lost 6 bases and J lost 2 bases. Sequenced by immunoSEQ multiplex PCR; TCRdb stores in-frame clones only, minus some. The data show about 38,000 clones, 90% to 95% seen once. The specimen was CD8+ T cells from peripheral blood mononuclear cells, collected in the third trimester of pregnancy. The origin of this receptor is a female donor with multiple sclerosis, enrolled in a pregnancy study. The V gene is TRBV29-1, the J gene TRBJ2-7; 7 bases match TRBD2. The CDR3 region has the DNA TGCAGCGTATATTGGGAGGGGCCGCCCTACGAGCAGTACTTC. The encoded protein is CSVYWEGPPYEQYF.